These 3 T cell receptor beta chains came from one sample sequenced in a study of cytomegalovirus exposure and HLA in healthy donors. Use of 60 Vbeta and 13 Jbeta primers characterized the PCR. Sequencing used immunoSEQ multiplex PCR; TCRdb keeps in-frame clones, though not all of them. The repertoire holds about 160,000 clones, with around 83% as singletons. Sequenced input: PBMCs. Source of these receptors: a man aged 18 to 30 in good health and CMV-seropositive.

The V and J genes are TRBV7-9 and TRBJ2-7; TRBD1 might be the D (5 bases). V was shortened by 4 bases and J by 5 bases, with 18 bases between the two germline ends. The CDR3 has 15 amino acids. Germline V gene lookup returns CDR1 SEHNR and CDR2 FQNEAQ (reference sequence). CDR3: CASSSPGKLGDEQYF. For the CDR3, the DNA is TGTGCCAGCAGCTCCCCAGGGAAATTGGGCGACGAGCAGTACTTC.

This chain links TRBV19 with TRBJ1-3; D is possibly TRBD1 (6 bases). CDR1 is LNHDA, CDR2 SQIVND, per germline (reference sequence). Trimming shortened V by 0 bases and J by 6 bases, and 39 bases separated the two germline ends. CDR3 length equals 24 residues. CDR3 region: CASSIDSISHRTETPALLENTIYF. CDR3 nucleotides: TGTGCCAGTAGTATAGATTCGATTTCCCACCGGACAGAAACACCCGCTCTACTGGAAAACACCATATATTTT.

This clone was counted once. In nucleotides, the CDR3 is TGTGCCAGCAGCTTGGTAGAACAGAGTGGGTACGAGCAGTACTTC. This translates into CASSLVEQSGYEQYF. The chain uses TRBV5-4 and TRBJ2-7, with unresolved D. The CDR3 has 15 amino acids. V lost 0 bases, J lost 4 bases, and 14 bases lay in between. CDR1 is SGHNT, CDR2 YYREEE, per germline (reference sequence).